This TCR beta chain was sequenced in a study of T cell repertoires in cytomegalovirus infection. Study summary: The public TCR beta signatures pointed to both CMV infection and matching HLA type. Study results and limitations: The ex vivo response was dominated by HLA-C-restricted CMV-specific TCR beta clonotypes. Public TCR beta family frequency separated CMV-and-HLA carriers, including in an independent cohort.

This CDR3 is 13 amino acids long. The V end lost 6 bases, the J end lost 4 bases, and 13 bases lay between the germline ends. Germline V lookup: CDR1 DFQATT, CDR2 SNEGSKA (reference sequence). A single record per CDR3 protein comes from TCRdb applying MiXCR to the reads. The sample holds some 180,000 distinct CDR3 sequences, approximately 19% seen once. This clonotype was seen more than once but under ten times. What it binds is not known. The gene calls are TRBV20-1 and TRBJ2-1; a weak D match, TRBD2 (7 bases). The sample was PBMCs. The sequence was obtained from a human donor in good health (CMV status not recorded). Some clones in this sample may be carry-over from other donors' samples. CDR3 sequence reads: CSATRGQYNEQFF. The CDR3 nucleotides read TGCAGTGCGACGCGGGGGCAATACAATGAGCAGTTCTTC.